Presented here are 8 T cell receptor beta chains from one specimen sequenced in a study of early T cells in non-severe SARS-CoV-2 infection. TCRdb recomputed calls from the 5' RACE reads with MiXCR, one row per CDR3 protein. The sample contains nearly 30,000 distinct CDR3 sequences, 5.7% of which appear only once. Material: whole blood. The receptors here all came from an adult who was a healthcare worker with PCR-confirmed SARS-CoV-2 infection or an uninfected control (not recorded which).

In this sample, this clonotype turned up a few times. This chain uses TRBV27 with TRBJ2-1; D call uncertain. The V gene's germline CDR1 is MNHEY and CDR2 SMNVEV (reference sequence). The V end lost 1 base, the J end lost 4 bases, and 8 bases lay between the germline ends. The CDR3 contains 14 residues. CDR3 DNA: TGTGCCAGCAGTTTATTGCCGGCATACAATGAGCAGTTCTTC. This gives the protein CASSLLPAYNEQFF.

This clonotype appeared many times. The chain combines TRBV7-6 with TRBJ2-3; TRBD1 matches at 8 bases. There are 20 residues in the CDR3. The J segment lost 4 bases and the V segment lost 3 bases, leaving 21 bases of the junction unmatched. Germline loops: CDR1 SGHVS, CDR2 FNYEAQ. The CDR3 spells CASSFNVPGQDIGEADTQYF. As DNA, the CDR3 is TGTGCCAGCAGCTTCAACGTCCCGGGACAGGACATCGGGGAGGCAGATACGCAGTATTTT.

This clonotype was seen many times. This chain uses TRBV18 with TRBJ2-1; D unresolved. The V and J ends lost 4 bases and 0 bases respectively, with 10 bases between them. Germline V CDR1 and CDR2: KGHSH, LQKENI. The CDR3 runs to 15 residues. The CDR3 here is CASSRGLSSYNEQFF. The CDR3 DNA sequence: TGTGCCAGCTCACGGGGATTAAGCTCCTACAATGAGCAGTTCTTC. Using reference TRBV18 and TRBJ2-1 for the parts outside the CDR3, the full variable domain is NAGVMQNPRHLVRRRGQEARLRCSPMKGHSHVYWYRQLPEEGLKFMVYLQKENIIDESGMPKERFSAEFPKEGPSILRIQQVVRGDSAAYFCASSRGLSSYNEQFFGPGTRLTVL.

This clonotype was observed many times. This CDR3 is CASSQENVRAGPDTQYF. CDR3 DNA sequence: TGCGCCAGCAGCCAAGAGAATGTGCGAGCGGGTCCAGATACGCAGTATTTT. The J gene is TRBJ2-3, the V gene TRBV4-3; D possibly corresponds to TRBD2 (6 bases). The V end lost 0 bases, the J end lost 4 bases, and 17 bases lay between the germline ends. The V gene's germline CDR1 is LGHNA and CDR2 YSLEER. CDR3 length: 17 residues.

This clonotype was seen ten or more times. The chain combines TRBV12-2 with TRBJ1-2. TRBV12-2 is annotated as a pseudogene. The CDR3 extends over 10 amino acids. Written as DNA, the CDR3 is TGTGCAACCTTACGCTATGGCTACACCTTC. Translation: CATLRYGYTF.

This clonotype was seen at least ten times. This chain uses TRBV28 with TRBJ1-5; 7 nucleotides agree with TRBD1. The V gene end was trimmed by 5 bases and the J gene end by 0 bases; junction bases not matched to a gene: 10. This CDR3 is 17 amino acids long. CDR1 and CDR2 from the germline V gene are MDHEN and SYDVKM. The CDR3 spells CASSTGTAGYSNQPQHF. The CDR3 nucleotides are TGTGCCAGCAGTACCGGGACAGCTGGGTATAGCAATCAGCCCCAGCATTTT.

This clonotype was seen repeatedly, ten times or more. The chain links TRBV29-1 to TRBJ2-5; a weak D match, TRBD2 (5 bases). The V end was cut by 0 bases, the J end by 4 bases, with 12 bases between. The germline V gene has CDR1 SQVTM and CDR2 ANQGSEA. CDR3 length equals 14 residues. The CDR3 is CSVEDPAERETQYF. Here the CDR3 DNA reads TGCAGCGTTGAAGACCCAGCGGAACGAGAGACCCAGTACTTC.

This clonotype was seen only a few times. This chain links TRBV28 with TRBJ1-4; 8 bases match TRBD1. V lost 4 bases, J lost 0 bases, and 7 bases stayed unmatched. CDR1 is MDHEN, CDR2 SYDVKM, per germline. The CDR3 covers 17 residues. CDR3 nucleotide sequence: TGTGCCAGCAGTTCCGGGACAGGCATGGCAACTAATGAAAAACTGTTTTTT. It codes for CASSSGTGMATNEKLFF.